These 30 T cell receptor beta chains were sequenced from one sample in a study of monozygotic twins with inflammatory bowel disease. TCRdb reprocessed the 5' RACE reads and keeps a single row for each CDR3 protein, giving no DNA. Across 420,000 or so distinct CDR3 sequences, the top ten clones capture around 2.5% of the sample. The source material was blood. The receptors here all came from a human donor with ulcerative colitis or Crohn's disease, or a healthy co-twin of an affected twin (not recorded which).

This sequence joins TRBV28 and TRBJ2-7. This CDR3 spans 13 amino acids. Germline V CDR1 and CDR2: MDHEN, SYDVKM. The CDR3 here is CASRRTQVHEQYF.

The chain links TRBV20-1 to TRBJ2-3; the D gene TCRdb calls, TRBD2, cannot be checked with no DNA. The CDR3 length is 16 residues. Germline V gene lookup returns CDR1 DFQATT and CDR2 SNEGSKA (reference sequence). This chain's CDR3 is CSADRARSPITDTQYF.

J is TRBJ1-6 and V is TRBV5-6. This CDR3 has 14 amino acids. The germline V gene has CDR1 SGHDT and CDR2 YYEEEE. Here the CDR3 reads CASSLGGIGSPLHF. The whole variable domain, remainder taken from reference TRBV5-6 and TRBJ1-6, is DAGVTQSPTHLIKTRGQQVTLRCSPKSGHDTVSWYQQALGQGPQFIFQYYEEEERQRGNFPDRFSGHQFPNYSSELNVNALLLGDSALYLCASSLGGIGSPLHFGNGTRLTVT.

The V call is TRBV6-5, the J call TRBJ2-3; the D gene TCRdb calls, TRBD1, cannot be checked with no DNA. The CDR3 has 15 amino acids. Germline V CDR1 and CDR2: MNHEY, SVGAGI. The CDR3 sequence: CASSFLAGGTDTQYF.

This chain uses TRBV3-1 with TRBJ2-2; as DNA is missing, the TRBD1 call by TCRdb cannot be tested. The germline gives CDR1 LGHDT, CDR2 YNNKEL (reference sequence). The CDR3 loop spans 13 amino acids. CDR3 loop: CASSGGATGELFF.

The chain recombines TRBV19 with TRBJ2-6; the D gene TCRdb calls, TRBD1, cannot be checked with no DNA. Germline CDR1 is LNHDA and CDR2 is SQIVND (reference sequence). There are 17 residues in the CDR3. CDR3 protein: CASTSGQGHSGANVLTF.

The gene calls are TRBV5-4 and TRBJ1-1; TCRdb gives TRBD1 as the D gene, but with no DNA this cannot be confirmed. Germline CDR1 and CDR2: SGHNT and YYREEE (reference sequence). The CDR3 length is 13 residues. The CDR3 sequence: CASSPLGLPEAFF.

V and J are TRBV20-1 and TRBJ1-1. The CDR3 runs to 12 residues. Germline values: CDR1 DFQATT, CDR2 SNEGSKA (reference sequence). CDR3 region: CSANFGDTEAFF.

This rearrangement joins TRBV3-1 to TRBJ2-2. There are 11 residues in the CDR3. Germline V gene lookup returns CDR1 LGHDT and CDR2 YNNKEL (reference sequence). CDR3 sequence: CASSQIGELFF.

V is TRBV30 and J is TRBJ2-5. Germline CDR1 is GTSNPN and CDR2 is SVGIG (reference sequence). The CDR3 extends over 12 amino acids. The CDR3: CAWSPKGETQYF.

This rearrangement joins TRBV20-1 to TRBJ2-7. The CDR3 covers 17 residues. Germline V lookup: CDR1 DFQATT, CDR2 SNEGSKA (reference sequence). CDR3: CSARDFGSRLRGYEQYF.

This sequence joins TRBV20-1 and TRBJ2-7. The germline CDR1 and CDR2 sequences are DFQATT and SNEGSKA (reference sequence). The CDR3 has 11 residues. CDR3 region: CSASSYSEQYF.

The chain has TRBV2 and TRBJ1-2; TCRdb outputs TRBD1, but without DNA this stays unchecked. The CDR3 runs 15 residues. Germline assignment: CDR1 SNHLY and CDR2 FYNNEI. CDR3 sequence: CASSVMQGANYGYTF.

The rearrangement joins TRBV2 to TRBJ1-2; TCRdb selects TRBD1, and the lack of DNA leaves this call unchecked. Germline CDR1 reads SNHLY; CDR2 reads FYNNEI. This CDR3 has 16 amino acids. CDR3 region: CASSEAIHQGNYGYTF. Filled out from reference TRBV2 and TRBJ1-2, the complete variable domain reads EPEVTQTPSHQVTQMGQEVILRCVPISNHLYFYWYRQILGQKVEFLVSFYNNEISEKSEIFDDQFSVERPDGSNFTLKIRSTKLEDSAMYFCASSEAIHQGNYGYTFGSGTRLTVV.

This rearrangement joins TRBV3-1 to TRBJ1-4. Germline-derived CDR1 and CDR2 are LGHDT and YNNKEL (reference sequence). The length of the CDR3 is 13 residues. CDR3 sequence reads: CASSQGSNEKLFF.

V and J are TRBV15 and TRBJ1-1; TCRdb proposes TRBD1, but this gene call is untestable without DNA. Per the germline V gene, CDR1 is LNHNV and CDR2 is YYDKDF (reference sequence). The CDR3 consists of 14 residues. The CDR3 loop is CATSKGQVNTEAFF.

The V call is TRBV18, the J call TRBJ2-2; no DNA is available, so the TRBD2 call from TCRdb remains unchecked. The CDR3 has 17 amino acids. CDR1 is KGHSH, CDR2 LQKENI, per germline. Here the CDR3 reads CASSPLMLAGVTGELFF.

The gene calls are TRBV30 and TRBJ2-1; TCRdb returns TRBD2, unconfirmable since there is no DNA. The CDR3 contains 13 residues. Germline loops: CDR1 GTSNPN, CDR2 SVGIG (reference sequence). CDR3: CAWSVGGNNEQFF.

The rearrangement uses TRBV5-1 and TRBJ1-1. Germline V gene sequence: CDR1 SGHRS, CDR2 YFSETQ. CDR3 size: 15 residues. CDR3 in amino acids: CASRREGWTIREAFF.

The chain uses TRBV6-2 or TRBV6-3 and TRBJ2-2; the TCRdb D gene call, TRBD2, has no DNA to confirm it. Germline CDR1 reads MNHEY; CDR2 reads SVGEGT. This CDR3 is built from 15 residues. CDR3 loop: CASRLGPANTGELFF.

The gene calls are TRBV3-1 and TRBJ2-3. From germline, CDR1 is LGHDT and CDR2 YNNKEL (reference sequence). CDR3 size: 11 residues. CDR3 loop: CASSQEVTQYF.

This sequence joins TRBV24-1 and TRBJ2-5; without DNA, the TCRdb call of TRBD1 cannot be checked. This CDR3 region has 16 residues. Germline values: CDR1 KGHDR, CDR2 SFDVKD. The CDR3 protein is CATSRQGGGAGETQYF.

V gene TRBV4-3 combines with J gene TRBJ2-5. This CDR3 is built from 16 residues. In germline, CDR1 is LGHNA, CDR2 YSLEER. The CDR3 region is CASSQFLGEYQETQYF.

This rearrangement joins TRBV3-1 to TRBJ2-3; without DNA, the TCRdb call of TRBD2 cannot be checked. The CDR3 is 17 residues long. Germline V CDR1 and CDR2: LGHDT, YNNKEL (reference sequence). Here the CDR3 reads CASSQDSGALNTDTQYF.

The J gene is TRBJ1-1, the V gene TRBV7-9; the D call from TCRdb, TRBD1, cannot be confirmed without DNA. Germline V gives CDR1 SEHNR, CDR2 FQNEAQ (reference sequence). This CDR3 region has 13 residues. Here the CDR3 reads CASGSQGNTEAFF. Full variable domain (outside the CDR3, taken from reference TRBV7-9 and TRBJ1-1): DTGVSQNPRHKITKRGQNVTFRCDPISEHNRLYWYRQTLGQGPEFLTYFQNEAQLEKSRLLSDRFSAERPKGSFSTLEIQRTEQGDSAMYLCASGSQGNTEAFFGQGTRLTVV.

The chain carries TRBV4-1 and TRBJ2-7; the TCRdb D gene call, TRBD1, has no DNA to confirm it. Germline values: CDR1 MGHRA, CDR2 YSYEKL. The CDR3 covers 15 residues. The CDR3 sequence is CASSQAFGQGYEQYF.

CDR3 residues: CASSQDMDRAITLSSYNEQFF. V gene TRBV14 combines with J gene TRBJ2-1; absent DNA, TCRdb's TRBD1 call cannot be checked. Germline CDR1 and CDR2: SGHDN and FVKESK. This CDR3 comprises 21 residues.

V and J are TRBV29-1 and TRBJ2-5; TCRdb picks TRBD1, but there is no DNA to check that call. The CDR3 has 13 amino acids. CDR1 is SQVTM and CDR2 is ANQGSEA in the germline V gene. The CDR3 region is CSARTGGGETQYF.

CDR3 residues: CSVGSRTDTQYF. The rearrangement uses TRBV29-1 and TRBJ2-3; lacking DNA, the TRBD2 call made by TCRdb goes unchecked. The germline V gene has CDR1 SQVTM and CDR2 ANQGSEA. The CDR3 runs to 12 residues.

V gene TRBV20-1 combines with J gene TRBJ1-6. The CDR3 covers 17 residues. Germline CDR1 and CDR2: DFQATT and SNEGSKA (reference sequence). The CDR3 sequence: CSASLQLRSSYNSPLHF.